This T cell receptor (beta chain) was sequenced in a study of cytomegalovirus exposure and HLA in healthy donors (dated by TCRdb to the late 2010s). Describing the broader study: According to an earlier analysis of around 600 of the donors, 200 million or so T cells yielded 117 million unique TCR beta sequences and more than 250 Gb of sequence data. The number of typed donors differed by locus: about 629-630 for A, B, C, DRB1 and DQB1; about 520 for DQA1; over 600 for DPA1; and about 470 for DPB1. Using immunosequencing, the study profiled T cell repertoires from about 620 subjects and related those repertoires to cytomegalovirus serostatus. An early release covering some 640 HLA-typed donors comprised about 310 gigabases of sequencing data and tens of millions of unique TCR sequences. In the later analysis, no new phenotypic data were used to find candidate immune exposures; instead, reliance was placed on TCR beta sequences and their occurrence across donors. Among some 410 genotyped donors of the cohort, an average of roughly 230,000 unique TCR beta nucleotide sequences was sequenced per donor, of which 15% to 20% were non-productive. A later analysis re-examined previously published TCR beta repertoires from about 670 donors and added high-resolution HLA genotyping to investigate patterns of TCR occurrence. Five DR-DQ haplotypes were handled as single units for association and clustering because linkage in the cohort was strong. HLA typing covered class I and class II loci at four-digit resolution. Every discovery cohort repertoire had been produced on one sequencing platform. In an earlier analysis of 587 of the donors, high-throughput TCR beta sequencing was used to judge whether each TCR beta V gene segment behaved as functional or pseudogenic. In a later genetic analysis, genome-wide SNP genotypes for about three fifths of the 666 donors were used, and that subset was treated as a discovery cohort. The study aimed to test whether cataloging public T cell receptors could reveal signatures of past pathogen exposure. Among the roughly 400 genotyped donors, roughly 80% belonged to the genetic ancestry cluster associated with self-reported Caucasian donors. Besides the first cohort of around 700 subjects, a separate validation cohort made up of roughly 130 different subjects was used. The study combined high-throughput TCR immunosequencing, statistical association of individual TCRs with disease status, and machine learning to predict cytomegalovirus infection status. Donor age, sex, ethnicity and CMV serostatus were compiled alongside the repertoire data.

In total, just over 650 healthy bone marrow donors made up the cohort. At the time of sampling, every cohort member was nominally healthy, though immune exposures that went unrecorded were likely present. The donor was CMV seronegative and was included in the group of approximately 350 seronegative cohort members. Every donor gave a peripheral blood sample, and the peripheral blood mononuclear cells from that sample were used for TCR beta sequencing. The Qiagen DNeasy Blood Extraction Kit was used to extract genomic DNA from the blood cell samples. The receptor library was made with the immunoSEQ multiplex PCR assay. The multiplex PCR relied on a mix of 60 forward primers for TCR Vbeta segments and 13 reverse primers for TCR Jbeta segments. The CDR3 region of rearranged TCR beta genes was amplified from genomic DNA with a multiplex PCR assay. The Illumina HiSeq System was used to sequence the amplified TCR beta libraries as 87-base-pair reads. In the original analysis: In a later analysis, roughly 80 million unique TCR beta chains were counted across the roughly 700 repertoires, and some 10 million of these chains were shared by at least two donors. Raw reads were error-corrected and collapsed into unique sequences by a nearest-neighbor algorithm in which closely related sequences were merged to remove PCR and sequencing errors. To assign V, D and J gene segments, CDR3 sequences were aligned to IMGT reference sequences. For a sequence to be retained, at least a six-nucleotide match to both a V gene segment and a J gene segment was required. A rearrangement counted as productive if the CDR3 had no stop codons and remained in frame with V and J, and every other rearrangement counted as non-productive. Following IMGT convention, CDR3 was defined as the stretch from the second conserved V-encoded cysteine to the conserved J-encoded phenylalanine. In an earlier analysis of approximately 590 of the donors, sequences lacking an unambiguous match to a single V gene segment were excluded. In an earlier analysis of 587 of the donors, V segments were called functional above 56.7% productive rearrangements and were called segregating when the between-donor standard deviation exceeded 5%. To diagnose cytomegalovirus status from the catalog of TCR beta chain sequences, a statistical classification framework was built. In a later analysis, TCR nucleotide sequences were compared against IMGT/GENE-DB human TR gene sequences so that V and J genes could be assigned. A later analysis assigned CDR3 sequences and most-parsimonious VDJ recombination scenarios with the TCRdist pipeline. In a later analysis, each TCR beta chain was defined by its CDR3 amino acid sequence together with its V-gene family, and reads without a unique V-gene family were excluded. To address suspected cross-contamination and a sequencing artifact, a later analysis removed a few hundred highly shared, low-generation-probability nucleotide sequences. A later analysis calculated a clonal expansion index for each public chain from normalized within-repertoire ranks of inferred template counts. In a later analysis, generation probabilities were computed using a VDJ recombination model fitted to out-of-frame rearrangements, and the results were checked against IGoR. In a later analysis, TCR-TCR, TCR-HLA and TCR-CMV co-occurrence was scored with hypergeometric tests, and a repertoire-size bias correction was applied to TCR pairs. A later analysis estimated false discovery rates by permuting HLA or CMV assignments 20 times. A later analysis grouped co-occurring TCRs with DBSCAN, adding TCRdist sequence similarity when clustering within HLA-allele-positive subsets. Repertoires with fewer than 30,000 or more than 120,000 public chains were left out of co-occurrence clustering, as were roughly five repertoires with anomalous nucleotide sharing. This is the immuneACCESS table as TCRdb keeps it, with only in-frame sequences that have V and J called. A part of the clones is gone; compared with another copy, unresolved V genes explain less than half, and the rest is unexplained. The V and J calls and the clone size are those of that table, but D and trimming were determined from the DNA. Present in this sample are some 130,000 clones, about 61% of which were seen just once. The biggest ten clones account for roughly 2.5% of the sample.

Beyond this particular receptor, the publication reports: HLA typing was unavailable for some donors at each locus, so association tests used only the typed subset. A further reported finding was that TCR beta sequences accurately predicted the HLA-A and HLA-B alleles for most subjects in the first cohort. It was suggested by the authors that the approach could potentially be generalized to other disease states and immunological phenotypes. A later genetic analysis associated a missense DCLRE1C variant with V-gene and J-gene trimming of TCR beta chains, and an independent cohort replicated the association. Compared with the roughly 710-donor mean, donors in an Asian-associated ancestry cluster had fewer N-insertions in productive TCRs, according to a later genetic analysis. When HLA alleles, especially DR and DQ, strongly co-occurred, TCR associations were difficult to assign to individual alleles. Immune exposure information for the cohort was limited to CMV serostatus. In a later analysis, some 17,000 TCR beta sequences were associated with specific HLA alleles at a false discovery rate of 0.05. A cluster of highly shared sequence variants was judged likely to be a technical artifact of the sequencing pipeline. In an earlier analysis of roughly 500 of the donors, most TCR beta V segments appeared in productive rearrangements about 87% or about 30% of the time, broadly matching IMGT annotations. According to a later analysis, most CMV-associated TCR beta chains appeared to be HLA-restricted, and the HLA associations seemed to be driven largely by CMV exposure. Some 16 rarely observed V segments, including chromosome 9 orphons, were excluded from the earlier analysis of some 590 of the donors because counts were too low. A few of the identified cytomegalovirus-associated TCR beta chains were confirmed in vitro to be specific for cytomegalovirus antigens. Some IMGT-functional V segments, including TRBV6-2 and TRBV6-3, could not be distinguished by the 87-base-pair reads and were therefore excluded. This cohort had only TCR beta chains sequenced, and the lack of alpha or paired-chain data limited which features could be detected. In a later analysis, several top co-occurrence clusters were reported to appear linked to parvovirus B19, influenza, CMV and Epstein-Barr virus. Across donors, most TCR sequences were observed very rarely, whereas some public TCRs were present in many individuals. In both the original and validation cohorts, the classifier was reported to diagnose cytomegalovirus status with high specificity and sensitivity. A later analysis found that HLA-associated TCR beta chains were more clonally expanded and had lower generation probabilities than equally common non-associated chains. Linkage disequilibrium might explain the correlated functional status among segregating V segments, but an unknown experimental factor could not be excluded. In a later analysis, TCR association rates were found to vary across HLA loci, with the most associated TCRs seen for DRB1 alleles and the fewest for HLA-C alleles. Presence/absence analyses assumed roughly uniform sequencing depth across donors, an assumption that may not hold. The study gave a list of about 170 TCR beta chains associated with cytomegalovirus.

The germline V gene encodes CDR1 LNHDA and CDR2 SQIVND (reference sequence). The CDR3 numbers 15 residues from cysteine through phenylalanine. Solely the CDR3 DNA is kept, with 45 bases framed from the first base. Trimming accounts for 3 bases at V and 6 bases at J, while the number of junction bases matched to no gene is 9. With regard to this clone: Its antigen is not yet known. No clone much larger than this one lies a single base away; base qualities are absent.

In this chain, TRBV19 is recombined with TRBJ1-2, with TRBD1 matching 8 junction bases. The specimen sequenced was PBMCs. The receptor's source is a woman between 40 and 55 years old in good health and CMV-seronegative. Here the CDR3 is given as CASSISPGQADGYTF. The nucleotide sequence reads TGTGCCAGTAGTATTTCGCCGGGACAGGCTGATGGCTACACCTTC.